The 15 T cell receptor beta chains given below trace back to one sample, sequenced in a study of shared clonotypes between healthy human individuals. Profiling relied on immunoSEQ multiplex PCR, and the TCRdb table lists in-frame clones only, not all of them. The top ten clones hold approximately 0.39% of a sample with fewer than 3 million clones, approximately 90% of them seen once. The sample comprised naive CD4+ T cells from PBMCs. The subset denotes: CD45RA+ positively selected. The receptors here all came from a man younger than 35 in good health. Some clones in this sample may be carry-over from other donors' samples.

This clone was detected only once. This same CDR3 is encoded by further DNA sequences in the sample. The gene calls are TRBV18 and TRBJ1-3; 7 bases are shared with TRBD1. The CDR3 is made up of 14 amino acids. V lost 2 bases and J lost 2; bases outside the gene matches: 0. CDR1 and CDR2 (germline): KGHSH, LQKENI. DNA of the CDR3: TGTGCCAGCTCACCAGGGACAGCTGGAAACACCATATATTTT. This translates into CASSPGTAGNTIYF.

The V and J genes are TRBV5-8 and TRBJ2-3, with 7 bases that match TRBD2. CDR1 is SGHTS and CDR2 is YDEGEE in the germline V gene. The CDR3 consists of 16 residues. The V and J ends lost 3 bases and 1 base, in that order; junction bases with no gene match: 8. This CDR3 reads CASSYVSGLRTDTQYF. CDR3 coding DNA: TGTGCCAGCAGCTACGTGTCGGGACTACGCACAGATACGCAGTATTTT.

The sample holds one count of this clone. The rearrangement joins TRBV6-5 to TRBJ1-1; 9 positions agree with TRBD1. Trimming cost V 8 bases and J 8 bases; bases outside gene matches: 3. The CDR3 covers 11 residues. CDR1 and CDR2 (germline): MNHEY, SVGAGI. CDR3 bases: TGTGCCAGCCTACAGGGGGCAGAAGCTTTCTTT. Protein sequence: CASLQGAEAFF.

The chain joins TRBV5-1 to TRBJ2-3, with D hard to call. The CDR3 contains 16 residues. Germline V gene lookup returns CDR1 SGHRS and CDR2 YFSETQ. The ends were cut back, 5 bases at V and 0 bases at J, with 16 bases in the middle. Here the CDR3 reads CASRPTILSSTDTQYF. As DNA, the CDR3 is TGCGCCAGCAGGCCTACAATACTTTCTAGCACAGATACGCAGTATTTT. The full variable domain, with the rest looked up from reference TRBV5-1 and TRBJ2-3, is KAGVTQTPRYLIKTRGQQVTLSCSPISGHRSVSWYQQTPGQGLQFLFEYFSETQRNKGNFPGRFSGRQFSNSRSEMNVSTLELGDSALYLCASRPTILSSTDTQYFGPGTRLTVL.

The chain uses TRBV4-1 and TRBJ2-5, with 7 positions matching TRBD2. Germline V gene lookup returns CDR1 MGHRA and CDR2 YSYEKL. V gave up 1 base and J gave up 6 bases; unmatched junction bases: 5. This CDR3 is built from 14 residues. The CDR3 coding sequence is TGCGCCAGCAGCCAAGGGGGGGAGGGAAAGACCCAGTACTTC. It is translated as CASSQGGEGKTQYF.

This clone was detected once. Other DNA sequences of this sample code for an identical CDR3. This chain joins TRBV6-1 and TRBJ2-3, with D possibly being TRBD1 (6 bases). CDR3 length equals 13 residues. The V end was cut by 3 bases, the J end by 6 bases, with 10 bases between. Germline V gives CDR1 MNHNS, CDR2 SASEGT. The CDR3 protein is CASSDRGADTQYF. The CDR3 DNA sequence: TGTGCCAGCAGTGACAGGGGTGCGGATACGCAGTATTTT.

The rearrangement uses TRBV27 and TRBJ1-3, with D tentatively TRBD1 (5 bases). The CDR3 consists of 15 residues. V was shortened by 7 bases and J by 0 bases, with 13 bases between the two germline ends. The V gene's germline CDR1 is MNHEY and CDR2 SMNVEV (reference sequence). The CDR3 DNA sequence: TGTGCCAGCATCGTTTCGGGGGGCTCTGGAAACACCATATATTTT. It translates to CASIVSGGSGNTIYF.

The chain has TRBV28 and TRBJ1-1, with a tentative D call TRBD1 (6 bases). Trimming took 4 bases from V and 4 from J, leaving 13 bases between them. CDR1 MDHEN and CDR2 SYDVKM come from the germline V gene. The CDR3 has 14 amino acids. The CDR3 coding sequence is TGTGCCAGCAGTTCAAACCTAGGGGGCACTGAAGCTTTCTTT. The encoded protein is CASSSNLGGTEAFF.

This rearrangement joins TRBV27 to TRBJ1-1; D call uncertain. Germline V gene data show CDR1 as MNHEY and CDR2 as SMNVEV (reference sequence). Between the trimmed V and J ends, which lost 3 bases and 0 bases, there was a span of 11 bases. This CDR3 has 15 amino acids. The CDR3 is CASSFNPSMNTEAFF. CDR3 bases: TGTGCCAGCAGTTTTAATCCTAGCATGAACACTGAAGCTTTCTTT.

The V call is TRBV6-5, the J call TRBJ1-2, with 9 bases aligning to TRBD1. The CDR3 totals 14 residues. Trimming cost V 7 bases and J 4 bases; bases outside gene matches: 7. Germline V gives CDR1 MNHEY, CDR2 SVGAGI. In nucleotides, the CDR3 is TGTGCCAGCAACCCGGGACAGGGAGTCTATGGCTACACCTTC. Its translation: CASNPGQGVYGYTF.

This chain uses TRBV18 with TRBJ2-7; TRBD2 matches at 8 bases. The germline gives CDR1 KGHSH, CDR2 LQKENI. The CDR3 has 15 residues. With 4 bases clipped from V and 1 base from J, the junction kept 6 bases outside the gene matches. Written as DNA, the CDR3 is TGTGCCAGCTCACTAACGGGAGGGGCATCCTACGAGCAGTACTTC. Translation gives CASSLTGGASYEQYF.

Note on this clone: Other DNA sequences in the sample encode the same CDR3. The rearrangement uses TRBV7-3 and TRBJ2-3; tentatively, D is TRBD2 (5 bases). CDR3 size: 13 residues. Germline V CDR1 and CDR2: SGHTA, FQGTGA. Trimming removed 5 bases at V and 4 bases at J, with 10 bases between. The CDR3 loop is CASSLRGSDTQYF. DNA of the CDR3: TGTGCCAGCAGCCTACGGGGTTCAGATACGCAGTATTTT.

In this sample, this clone turned up a few times. This chain connects TRBV6-1 to TRBJ1-3; maybe TRBD1 (5 bases). The CDR3 has 15 residues. Trimming took off 5 bases at V and 0 bases at J, with 11 bases between the two ends. Germline V gene data show CDR1 as MNHNS and CDR2 as SASEGT. In nucleotides, the CDR3 is TGTGCCAGCAGTACGGGACGAAGCTCTGGAAACACCATATATTTT. Translating it yields CASSTGRSSGNTIYF.

This CDR3 reads CASSQPGASVYGYTF. For the CDR3, the DNA is TGTGCCAGCAGCCAGCCAGGTGCTTCGGTCTATGGCTACACCTTC. V and J are TRBV5-4 and TRBJ1-2; D unresolved. The CDR3 covers 15 residues. Germline-derived CDR1 and CDR2 are SGHNT and YYREEE (reference sequence). The ends were cut back, 4 bases at V and 4 bases at J, with 17 bases in the middle.

Turning to this clone: Other DNA sequences in the same sample also yield this CDR3. The gene calls are TRBV7-2 and TRBJ2-7; 10 bases fit TRBD2. The CDR3 has 14 residues. Germline V gene sequence: CDR1 SGHTA, CDR2 FQGNSA. The trim removed 6 bases at V and 7 bases at J, leaving 9 bases unmatched. The CDR3 reads CASSLGAGGGEQYF. DNA for the CDR3: TGTGCCAGCAGTCTAGGAGCGGGAGGGGGGGAGCAGTACTTC.